One and the same sample provided the 11 T cell receptor beta chains below, sequenced in a study of shared clonotypes between healthy human individuals. The repertoire was sequenced with immunoSEQ multiplex PCR; TCRdb's copy has only in-frame clones and lacks some. The table lists millions of clones, 90% to 95% of them singletons. Sequences were obtained from naive CD4+ T cells sorted from blood. Subset described: CD45RA+ positively selected. The receptor source for this set is a man aged 18 to 30 in good health.

This clone was recorded once. The V and J genes are TRBV29-1 and TRBJ1-4; D gene unclear. Trimming took off 1 base at V and 6 bases at J, with 6 bases between the two ends. CDR1 and CDR2 from the germline V gene are SQVTM and ANQGSEA. This CDR3 contains 12 residues. The CDR3 sequence is CSVEGNYEKLFF. The CDR3 DNA is TGCAGCGTTGAAGGGAATTATGAAAAACTGTTTTTT.

This clone has more than one count but fewer than ten. Distinct nucleotide sequences in the sample also encode this CDR3. The chain carries TRBV19 and TRBJ1-2; D is unresolved. CDR3 length: 13 amino acids. CDR1 is LNHDA and CDR2 is SQIVND in the germline V gene (reference sequence). V lost 3 bases and J lost 5, with 10 bases in between. CDR3 coding DNA: TGTGCCAGTAGTATCTCTGGGATTTATGGCTACACCTTC. It translates to CASSISGIYGYTF.

Comments on this clone: Other DNA sequences in this specimen translate into the identical CDR3. This rearrangement joins TRBV18 to TRBJ2-7; 7 bases agree with TRBD1. The V and J ends lost 3 bases and 4 bases, in that order; junction bases with no gene match: 6. The germline CDR1 and CDR2 sequences are KGHSH and LQKENI. This CDR3 is built from 14 residues. Written as DNA, the CDR3 is TGTGCCAGCTCACCCCTCCGGGACAGTTACGAGCAGTACTTC. Its translation: CASSPLRDSYEQYF.

The chain joins TRBV25-1 to TRBJ2-1; TRBD2 aligns across 13 bases. V shed 3 bases, J shed 5 bases, and the junction held 7 bases outside the gene matches. CDR1 and CDR2 (germline): MGHDK, SYGVNS. The CDR3 sequence is 17 residues long. This CDR3 is CASSEGLAGWADNEQFF. Written as DNA, the CDR3 is TGTGCCAGCAGTGAGGGACTAGCGGGATGGGCCGACAATGAGCAGTTCTTC.

Points on this clone: Other DNA sequences of this sample code for an identical CDR3. The chain uses TRBV6-5 and TRBJ2-7; 9 bases match TRBD1. Unmatched junction bases numbered 3, after V lost 5 bases and J lost 7 bases. The CDR3 runs 12 residues. Germline CDR1 reads MNHEY; CDR2 reads SVGAGI. In DNA form, the CDR3 reads TGTGCCAGCAGTAGAGGACAGGGGGAGCAGTACTTC. The encoded protein is CASSRGQGEQYF.

The chain employs TRBV10-2 and TRBJ2-7; TRBD2 aligns across 12 bases. Per the germline V gene, CDR1 is WSHSY and CDR2 is SAAADI. The CDR3 loop spans 15 amino acids. Trimming took 5 bases from V and 5 from J; bases not matched to a gene: 7. The CDR3 nucleotides are TGCGCCAGCAGTCGACTAGCGGGGGACAGTCACGAGCAGTACTTC. It specifies CASSRLAGDSHEQYF.

This chain joins TRBV30 and TRBJ1-1, with 8 bases fitting TRBD1. Germline CDR1 reads GTSNPN; CDR2 reads SVGIG (reference sequence). Germline trimming cut 7 bases from V and 5 bases from J; bases unmatched to any gene: 9. CDR3 length equals 13 residues. For the CDR3, the DNA is TGTGCCTCAGACAGGGGAATCGGGACTGAAGCTTTCTTT. Translated: CASDRGIGTEAFF.

The rearrangement uses TRBV11-2 and TRBJ2-7; D possibly corresponds to TRBD1 (5 bases). Trimming cost V 5 bases and J 7 bases, with 18 bases left between them. CDR3 length: 14 residues. Looked up from germline, CDR1 is SGHAT and CDR2 is FQNNGV. This CDR3 reads CASSPATGPWEQYF. The CDR3 region has the DNA TGTGCCAGCAGCCCGGCCACAGGCCCTTGGGAGCAGTACTTC. Combining the CDR3 with reference TRBV11-2 and TRBJ2-7 gives the whole variable domain EAGVAQSPRYKIIEKRQSVAFWCNPISGHATLYWYQQILGQGPKLLIQFQNNGVVDDSQLPKDRFSAERLKGVDSTLKIQPAKLEDSAVYLCASSPATGPWEQYFGPGTRLTVT.

This chain connects TRBV28 to TRBJ2-2, with 8 bases lining up with TRBD2. The CDR3 consists of 15 residues. The J segment lost 2 bases and the V segment lost 6 bases, leaving 5 bases of the junction unmatched. Germline CDR1 MDHEN, CDR2 SYDVKM. The CDR3: CASRPGGINTGELFF. The CDR3, as DNA: TGTGCCAGCAGACCGGGGGGGATCAACACCGGGGAGCTGTTTTTT.

The chain combines TRBV27 with TRBJ2-2; tentatively, D is TRBD1 (5 bases). The V gene lost 3 bases and the J gene lost 6 bases, with 8 bases spanning the gap. Germline values: CDR1 MNHEY, CDR2 SMNVEV (reference sequence). CDR3 length equals 13 residues. As DNA, the CDR3 is TGTGCCAGCAGTTTTTTAGGGGCCGGGGAGCTGTTTTTT. This sequence encodes CASSFLGAGELFF.

The chain carries TRBV19 and TRBJ1-6; 7 bases are a match to TRBD1. The V gene's germline CDR1 is LNHDA and CDR2 SQIVND (reference sequence). CDR3 length: 17 residues. V shed 6 bases, J shed 7 bases, and the junction held 15 bases outside the gene matches. CDR3 sequence: CASRGGRNRGWNSPLHF. DNA for the CDR3: TGTGCCAGTAGAGGGGGAAGAAACAGGGGTTGGAATTCACCCCTCCACTTT. The full variable domain, in which reference TRBV19 and TRBJ1-6 provide the parts outside the CDR3, is DGGITQSPKYLFRKEGQNVTLSCEQNLNHDAMYWYRQDPGQGLRLIYYSQIVNDFQKGDIAEGYSVSREKKESFPLTVTSAQKNPTAFYLCASRGGRNRGWNSPLHFGNGTRLTVT.